This T cell receptor beta chain came from a study of CD8 T cells in Susac syndrome. With random hexamers, roughly 0.45 to 1 ug RNA was reverse transcribed. TCRdb re-analysed the immunoSEQ multiplex PCR reads in MiXCR, keeping a single row per CDR3 protein. The sample holds about 140,000 distinct CDR3 sequences, about 95% seen once. The ends were cut back, 5 bases at V and 4 bases at J, with 17 bases in the middle. The CDR3 totals 16 residues. Germline V gene data show CDR1 as SGHTA and CDR2 as FQGNSA. The chain has TRBV7-2 and TRBJ2-2; D is possibly TRBD2 (7 bases). This TCR derives from a human donor with Susac syndrome. Material for sequencing was CD4+ T cells from PBMCs. The CDR3 region is CASSRGGGEVTGELFF. CDR3 DNA sequence: TGTGCCAGCAGCAGGGGAGGGGGAGAAGTCACCGGGGAGCTGTTTTTT.